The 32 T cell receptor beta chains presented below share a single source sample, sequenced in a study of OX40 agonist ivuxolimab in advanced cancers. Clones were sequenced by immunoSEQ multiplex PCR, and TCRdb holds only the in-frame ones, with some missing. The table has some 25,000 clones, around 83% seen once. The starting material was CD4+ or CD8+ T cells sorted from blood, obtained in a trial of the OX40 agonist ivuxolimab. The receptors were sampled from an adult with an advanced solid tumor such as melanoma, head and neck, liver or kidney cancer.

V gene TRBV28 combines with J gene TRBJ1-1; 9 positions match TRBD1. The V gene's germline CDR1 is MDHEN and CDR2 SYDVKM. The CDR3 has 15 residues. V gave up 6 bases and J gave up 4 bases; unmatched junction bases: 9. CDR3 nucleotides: TGTGCCAGCAGACCATATACAGGGGGCGGCACTGAAGCTTTCTTT. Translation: CASRPYTGGGTEAFF.

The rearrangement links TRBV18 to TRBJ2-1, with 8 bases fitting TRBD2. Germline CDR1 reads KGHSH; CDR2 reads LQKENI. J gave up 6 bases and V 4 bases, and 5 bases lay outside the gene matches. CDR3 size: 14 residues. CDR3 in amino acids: CASSQAGATNEQFF. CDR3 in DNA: TGTGCCAGCTCACAAGCGGGGGCTACCAATGAGCAGTTCTTC.

The CDR3 loop is CASSSPGQGNSEAFF. In nucleotides, the CDR3 is TGTGCCAGCAGCTCCCCGGGACAGGGAAACTCTGAAGCTTTCTTT. This chain joins TRBV5-4 and TRBJ1-1, with 9 bases fitting TRBD1. CDR3 size: 15 residues. Germline CDR1 is SGHNT and CDR2 is YYREEE (reference sequence). The ends lost 3 bases at V and 6 bases at J; junction bases unmatched: 9.

The CDR3 bases are TGTGCCTATCACGGCATCGGAAGAATGCAGGCCTCTGGAAACACCATATATTTT. Translating gives CAYHGIGRMQASGNTIYF. V gene TRBV10-3 combines with J gene TRBJ1-3; D remains unclear. In germline, CDR1 is ENHRY, CDR2 SYGVKD. This CDR3 is built from 18 residues. V lost 11 bases and J lost 0, with 26 bases in between.

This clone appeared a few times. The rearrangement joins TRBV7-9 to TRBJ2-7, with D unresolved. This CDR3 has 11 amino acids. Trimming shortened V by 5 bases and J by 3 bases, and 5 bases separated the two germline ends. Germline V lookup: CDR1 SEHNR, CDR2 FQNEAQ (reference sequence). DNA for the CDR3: TGTGCCAGCAGCCCTGACTACGAGCAGTACTTC. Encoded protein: CASSPDYEQYF.

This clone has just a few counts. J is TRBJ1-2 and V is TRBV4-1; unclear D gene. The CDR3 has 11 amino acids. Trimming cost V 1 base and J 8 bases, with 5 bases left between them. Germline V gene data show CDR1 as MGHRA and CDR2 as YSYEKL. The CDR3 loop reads CASSQADGYTF. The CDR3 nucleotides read TGCGCCAGCAGCCAAGCGGACGGCTACACCTTC.

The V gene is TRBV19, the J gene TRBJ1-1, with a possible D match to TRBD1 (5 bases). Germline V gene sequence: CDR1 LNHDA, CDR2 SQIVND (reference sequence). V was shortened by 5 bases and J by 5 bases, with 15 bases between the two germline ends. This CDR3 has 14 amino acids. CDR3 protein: CASSPRVGSTEAFF. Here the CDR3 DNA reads TGTGCCAGTAGTCCCAGGGTCGGGAGTACTGAAGCTTTCTTT.

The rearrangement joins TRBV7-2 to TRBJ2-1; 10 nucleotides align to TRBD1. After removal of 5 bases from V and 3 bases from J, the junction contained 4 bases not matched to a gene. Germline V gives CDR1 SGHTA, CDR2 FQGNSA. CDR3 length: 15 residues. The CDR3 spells CASSTGTGDYNEQFF. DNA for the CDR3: TGTGCCAGCAGCACCGGGACAGGGGACTACAATGAGCAGTTCTTC. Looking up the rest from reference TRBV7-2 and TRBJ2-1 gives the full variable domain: GAGVSQSPSNKVTEKGKDVELRCDPISGHTALYWYRQSLGQGLEFLIYFQGNSAPDKSGLPSDRFSAERTGGSVSTLTIQRTQQEDSAVYLCASSTGTGDYNEQFFGPGTRLTVL.

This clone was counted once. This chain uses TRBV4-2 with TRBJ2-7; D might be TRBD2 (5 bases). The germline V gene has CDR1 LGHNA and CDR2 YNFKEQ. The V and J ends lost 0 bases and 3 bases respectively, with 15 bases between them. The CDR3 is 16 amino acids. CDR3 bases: TGTGCCAGCAGCCAAGATGCGCTAGCAGTTTACTACGAGCAGTACTTC. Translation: CASSQDALAVYYEQYF.

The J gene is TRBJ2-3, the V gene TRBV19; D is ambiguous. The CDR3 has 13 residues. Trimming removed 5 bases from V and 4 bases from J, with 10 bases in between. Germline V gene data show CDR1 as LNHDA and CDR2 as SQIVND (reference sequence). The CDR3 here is CASSPYWPDTQYF. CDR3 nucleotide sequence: TGTGCCAGTAGTCCCTACTGGCCAGATACGCAGTATTTT.

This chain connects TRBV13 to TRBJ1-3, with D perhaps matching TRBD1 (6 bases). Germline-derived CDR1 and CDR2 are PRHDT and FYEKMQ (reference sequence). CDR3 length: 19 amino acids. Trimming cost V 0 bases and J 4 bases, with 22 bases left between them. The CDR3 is CASSLGLGASTLPGNTIYF. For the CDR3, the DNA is TGTGCCAGCAGCTTAGGCCTGGGGGCCTCAACCCTTCCCGGAAACACCATATATTTT.

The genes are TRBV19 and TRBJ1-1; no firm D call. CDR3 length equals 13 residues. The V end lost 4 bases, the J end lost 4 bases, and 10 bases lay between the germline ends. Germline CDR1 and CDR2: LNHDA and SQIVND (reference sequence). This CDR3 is CASSTSVSTEAFF. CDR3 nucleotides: TGTGCCAGTAGTACGAGCGTGAGCACTGAAGCTTTCTTT.

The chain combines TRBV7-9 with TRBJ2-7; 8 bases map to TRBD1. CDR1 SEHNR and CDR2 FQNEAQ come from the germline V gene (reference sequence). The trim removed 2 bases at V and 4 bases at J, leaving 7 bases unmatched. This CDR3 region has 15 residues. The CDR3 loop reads CASSLRGQGGYEQYF. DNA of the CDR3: TGTGCCAGCAGCTTAAGAGGACAGGGTGGTTACGAGCAGTACTTC.

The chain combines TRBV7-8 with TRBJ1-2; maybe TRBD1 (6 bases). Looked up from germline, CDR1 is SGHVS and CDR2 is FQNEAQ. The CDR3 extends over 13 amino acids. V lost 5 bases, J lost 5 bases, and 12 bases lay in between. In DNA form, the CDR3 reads TGTGCCAGCAGCACACAGGGCTTGTATGGCTACACCTTC. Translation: CASSTQGLYGYTF.

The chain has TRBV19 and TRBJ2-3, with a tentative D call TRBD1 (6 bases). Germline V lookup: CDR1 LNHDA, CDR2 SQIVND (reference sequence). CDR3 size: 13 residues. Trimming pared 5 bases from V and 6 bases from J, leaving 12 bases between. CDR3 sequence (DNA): TGTGCCAGTAGTTTCGCAGGGGACGATACGCAGTATTTT. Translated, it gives CASSFAGDDTQYF. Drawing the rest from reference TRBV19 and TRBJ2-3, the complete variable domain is DGGITQSPKYLFRKEGQNVTLSCEQNLNHDAMYWYRQDPGQGLRLIYYSQIVNDFQKGDIAEGYSVSREKKESFPLTVTSAQKNPTAFYLCASSFAGDDTQYFGPGTRLTVL.

CDR3 region: CASSSGLAGPDTQYF. The CDR3 nucleotides are TGTGCCAGCAGCTCGGGACTAGCGGGACCAGATACGCAGTATTTT. J is TRBJ2-3 and V is TRBV5-4, with 13 bases identical to TRBD2. The CDR3 extends over 15 amino acids. V dropped 3 bases and J dropped 4; count of bases not matched to a gene: 2. From germline, CDR1 is SGHNT and CDR2 YYREEE (reference sequence).

In DNA, the CDR3 is TGTGCCAGCAGTTCCTGGGCGACTGGAGATACGCAGTATTTT. Its protein product is CASSSWATGDTQYF. The chain recombines TRBV27 with TRBJ2-3; D gene unclear. V was trimmed by 4 bases and J by 5 bases, leaving 13 bases between them. The length of the CDR3 is 14 residues. Germline CDR1 MNHEY, CDR2 SMNVEV (reference sequence).

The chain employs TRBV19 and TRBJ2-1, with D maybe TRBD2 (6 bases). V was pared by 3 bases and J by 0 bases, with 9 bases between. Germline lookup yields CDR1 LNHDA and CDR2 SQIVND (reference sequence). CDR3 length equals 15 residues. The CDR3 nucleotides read TGTGCCAGTAGTATGATTAGCGGCTCCTACAATGAGCAGTTCTTC. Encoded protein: CASSMISGSYNEQFF.

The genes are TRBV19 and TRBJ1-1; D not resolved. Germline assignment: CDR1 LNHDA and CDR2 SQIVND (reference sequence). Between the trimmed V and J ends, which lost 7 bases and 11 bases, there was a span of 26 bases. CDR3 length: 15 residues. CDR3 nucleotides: TGTGCCAGTACCCTATTTGGTCAGGAGGATCGCGGGGCTTTCTTT. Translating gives CASTLFGQEDRGAFF.

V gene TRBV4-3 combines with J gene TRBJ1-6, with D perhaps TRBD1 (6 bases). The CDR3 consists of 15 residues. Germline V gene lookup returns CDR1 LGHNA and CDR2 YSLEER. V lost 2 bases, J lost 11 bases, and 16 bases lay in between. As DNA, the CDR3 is TGCGCCAGCAGCCAAACCAGGGGAATAGGTCCACCCCTCCACTTT. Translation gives CASSQTRGIGPPLHF.

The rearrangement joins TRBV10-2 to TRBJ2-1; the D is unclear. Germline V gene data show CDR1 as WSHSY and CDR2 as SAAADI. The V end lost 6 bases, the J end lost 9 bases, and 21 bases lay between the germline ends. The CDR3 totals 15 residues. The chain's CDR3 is CASSEQTFGVGEQFF. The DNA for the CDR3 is TGCGCCAGCAGCGAACAGACCTTTGGGGTAGGTGAGCAGTTCTTC.

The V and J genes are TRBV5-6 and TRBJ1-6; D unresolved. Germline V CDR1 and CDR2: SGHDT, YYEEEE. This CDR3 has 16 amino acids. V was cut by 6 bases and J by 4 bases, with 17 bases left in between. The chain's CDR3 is CASTLSGVLYNSPLHF. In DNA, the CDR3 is TGTGCCAGCACCCTTTCCGGGGTCTTGTATAATTCACCCCTCCACTTT. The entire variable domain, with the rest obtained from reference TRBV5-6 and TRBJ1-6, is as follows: DAGVTQSPTHLIKTRGQQVTLRCSPKSGHDTVSWYQQALGQGPQFIFQYYEEEERQRGNFPDRFSGHQFPNYSSELNVNALLLGDSALYLCASTLSGVLYNSPLHFGNGTRLTVT.

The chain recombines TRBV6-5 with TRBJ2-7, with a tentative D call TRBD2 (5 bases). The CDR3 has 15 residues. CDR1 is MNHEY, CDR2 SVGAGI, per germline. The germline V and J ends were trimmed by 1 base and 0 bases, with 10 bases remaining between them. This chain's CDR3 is CASSYFSGSSYEQYF. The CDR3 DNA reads TGTGCCAGCAGTTACTTTTCGGGAAGCTCCTACGAGCAGTACTTC.

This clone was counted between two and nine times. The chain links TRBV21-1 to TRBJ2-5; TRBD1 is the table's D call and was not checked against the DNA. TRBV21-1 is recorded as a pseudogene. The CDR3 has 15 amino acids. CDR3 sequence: CASSKENRVTETQYF. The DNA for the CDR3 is TGTGCCAGCAGCAAAGAGAACAGGGTCACTGAGACCCAGTACTTC.

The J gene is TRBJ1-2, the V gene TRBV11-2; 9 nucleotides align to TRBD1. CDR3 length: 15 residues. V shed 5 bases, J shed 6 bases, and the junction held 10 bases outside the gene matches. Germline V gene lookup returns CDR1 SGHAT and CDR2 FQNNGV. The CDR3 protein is CASSLTVDRGDGYTF. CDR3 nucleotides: TGTGCCAGCAGCCTGACCGTGGACAGGGGCGATGGCTACACCTTC. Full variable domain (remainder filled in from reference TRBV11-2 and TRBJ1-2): EAGVAQSPRYKIIEKRQSVAFWCNPISGHATLYWYQQILGQGPKLLIQFQNNGVVDDSQLPKDRFSAERLKGVDSTLKIQPAKLEDSAVYLCASSLTVDRGDGYTFGSGTRLTVV.

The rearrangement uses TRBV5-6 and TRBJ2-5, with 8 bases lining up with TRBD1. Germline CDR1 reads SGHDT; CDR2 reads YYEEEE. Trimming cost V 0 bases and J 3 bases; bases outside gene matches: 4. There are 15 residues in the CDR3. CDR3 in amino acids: CASSLARTGKETQYF. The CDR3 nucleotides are TGTGCCAGCAGCTTGGCTCGGACAGGGAAAGAGACCCAGTACTTC.

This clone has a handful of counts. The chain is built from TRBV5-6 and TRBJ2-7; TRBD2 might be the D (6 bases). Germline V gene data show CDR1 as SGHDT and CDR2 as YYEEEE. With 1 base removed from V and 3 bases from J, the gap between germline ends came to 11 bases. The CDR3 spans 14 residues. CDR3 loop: CASSLSGLYYEQYF. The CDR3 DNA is TGTGCCAGCAGCTTGTCGGGACTGTACTACGAGCAGTACTTC.

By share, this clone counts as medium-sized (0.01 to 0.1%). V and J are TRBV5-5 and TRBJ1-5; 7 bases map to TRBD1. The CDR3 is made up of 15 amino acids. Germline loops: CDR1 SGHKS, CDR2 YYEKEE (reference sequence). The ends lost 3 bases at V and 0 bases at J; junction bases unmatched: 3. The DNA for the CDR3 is TGTGCCAGCAGCTCGGGACAGAATAGCAATCAGCCCCAGCATTTT. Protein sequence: CASSSGQNSNQPQHF.

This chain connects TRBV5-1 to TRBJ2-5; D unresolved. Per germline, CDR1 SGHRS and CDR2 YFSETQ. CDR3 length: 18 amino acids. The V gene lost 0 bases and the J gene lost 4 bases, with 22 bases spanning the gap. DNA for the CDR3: TGCGCCAGCAGCTTGGAACTTTATACAGAACCCAAGGGAGAGACCCAGTACTTC. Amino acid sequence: CASSLELYTEPKGETQYF.

The CDR3: CASSVVGGLSDNEQFF. The CDR3 nucleotides are TGTGCCAGCAGCGTAGTGGGAGGACTCAGCGACAATGAGCAGTTCTTC. The chain has TRBV9 and TRBJ2-1; D possibly corresponds to TRBD2 (6 bases). Trimming cost V 0 bases and J 5 bases, with 15 bases left between them. The CDR3 is made up of 16 amino acids. CDR1 is SGDLS, CDR2 YYNGEE, per germline.

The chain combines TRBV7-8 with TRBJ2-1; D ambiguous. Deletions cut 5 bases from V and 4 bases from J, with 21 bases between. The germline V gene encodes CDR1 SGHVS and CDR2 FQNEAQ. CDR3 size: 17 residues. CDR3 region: CASSDLFSGANYNEQFF. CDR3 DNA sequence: TGTGCCAGCAGCGACCTTTTTAGTGGCGCCAATTACAATGAGCAGTTCTTC.

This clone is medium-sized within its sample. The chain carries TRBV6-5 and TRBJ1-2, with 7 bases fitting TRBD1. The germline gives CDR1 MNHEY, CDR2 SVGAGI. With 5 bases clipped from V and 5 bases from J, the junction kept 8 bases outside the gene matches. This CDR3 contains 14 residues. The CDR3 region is CASSLQGGRYGYTF. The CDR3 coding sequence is TGTGCCAGCAGTCTTCAGGGGGGGAGGTATGGCTACACCTTC.